This T cell receptor beta chain is from a study of T-cell memory formation after mild COVID-19. Study outcomes and limitations: Contracting clones, day 15 to 85, had balanced CD4/CD8, and later expanders favored CD4+. For contracting clones, CD4+ ones sat mainly in CM and EM, CD8+ in EMRA. The SARS-CoV-2 specificity of second-wave clones reaching peak at day 37 remained unverified.

One entry per CDR3 protein results from TCRdb running MiXCR on the 5' RACE reads. This repertoire shows about 410,000 distinct CDR3 sequences, more than 20% found once; its top ten account for over 10%. A note on this clonotype: The antigen remains unidentified.

Germline CDR1 reads SQVTM; CDR2 reads ANQGSEA. V lost 1 base and J lost 7, with 13 bases in between. The CDR3 consists of 13 residues. This sequence joins TRBV29-1 and TRBJ1-2; no clear D gene. This sequence was found in an adult woman who had mild COVID-19 (a few samples of this study predate the infection). Cell type and time point are not known. Sequencing was carried out using PBMCs or a T cell subset sorted from them (not recorded which). The CDR3 DNA follows: TGCAGCGTTGAAGTTGGAGGGTTCGGTGGCTACACCTTC. Protein: CSVEVGGFGGYTF.